The 13 T cell receptor beta chains below all came from one sample that was sequenced in a study of T-cell memory formation after mild COVID-19. A single record per CDR3 protein comes from TCRdb applying MiXCR to the 5' RACE reads. This sample has about 340,000 distinct CDR3 sequences, with around 21% found just once. Material: PBMCs or a T cell subset sorted from them (not recorded which). Source of these receptors: an adult woman who had mild COVID-19 (a few samples of this study predate the infection). Cell type and time point are not known.

The chain has TRBV2 and TRBJ1-1; D gene unclear. The CDR3 is 15 amino acids. With 3 bases removed from V and 1 base from J, the gap between germline ends came to 12 bases. Germline CDR1 SNHLY, CDR2 FYNNEI. Here the CDR3 reads CASSERRGRNTEAFF. CDR3 nucleotides: TGTGCCAGCAGTGAGAGGCGGGGTAGGAACACTGAAGCTTTCTTT.

This clonotype turned up a few times. J is TRBJ2-1 and V is TRBV5-6; no firm D call. This CDR3 is built from 16 residues. CDR1 is SGHDT and CDR2 is YYEEEE in the germline V gene. Between the trimmed V and J ends, which lost 0 bases and 10 bases, there was a span of 20 bases. CDR3 nucleotide sequence: TGTGCCAGCAGCTTGGTTTCATCCGATCGGCAGAAAGAGCAGTTCTTC. Its translation is CASSLVSSDRQKEQFF.

This chain joins TRBV29-1 and TRBJ1-2; D possibly corresponds to TRBD1 (6 bases). V lost 7 bases and J lost 3, with 12 bases in between. The CDR3 loop spans 12 amino acids. CDR1 and CDR2 (germline): SQVTM, ANQGSEA. The chain's CDR3 is CSALQGYYGYTF. CDR3 nucleotides: TGCAGCGCACTACAGGGTTACTATGGCTACACCTTC.

Many counts were recorded for this clonotype. The gene calls are TRBV7-3 and TRBJ2-3, with D possibly matching TRBD2 (5 bases). The CDR3 is 14 residues long. V lost 2 bases to trimming and J lost 6 bases, with 12 bases between them. Per germline, CDR1 SGHTA and CDR2 FQGTGA. The DNA of the CDR3 is TGTGCCAGCAGCTTAGGCGGTAGCGCTGATACGCAGTATTTT. It yields the protein CASSLGGSADTQYF.

This clonotype was observed a handful of times. This chain uses TRBV6-6 with TRBJ2-7, with TRBD1 matching over 8 bases. The CDR3 totals 15 residues. Unmatched junction bases numbered 4, after V lost 1 base and J lost 2 bases. Germline V gene lookup returns CDR1 MNHNY and CDR2 SVGAGI (reference sequence). The CDR3 region is CASSYFDRGPYEQYF. The CDR3 region has the DNA TGTGCCAGCAGTTACTTCGACAGGGGACCCTACGAGCAGTACTTC.

This clonotype was seen a few times. The chain carries TRBV5-4 and TRBJ2-2, with 10 bases fitting TRBD2. Germline assignment: CDR1 SGHNT and CDR2 YYREEE (reference sequence). The CDR3 totals 14 residues. Losses at the gene ends were 10 bases for V and 5 bases for J; bases not matched to a gene: 8. CDR3 bases: TGTGCCGCTCATTTAGCGGGAGGAACCGGGGAGCTGTTTTTT. Its translation is CAAHLAGGTGELFF.

A few counts support this clonotype. The V gene is TRBV19, the J gene TRBJ1-5; 10 bases are shared with TRBD1. There are 17 residues in the CDR3. Germline CDR1 LNHDA, CDR2 SQIVND (reference sequence). V lost 4 bases and J lost 4; bases outside the gene matches: 10. CDR3 loop: CASSTDWDRGRNQPQHF. The CDR3, as DNA: TGTGCCAGTAGTACAGACTGGGACAGGGGCAGGAATCAGCCCCAGCATTTT.

This clonotype has just a few counts. The genes are TRBV5-1 and TRBJ2-1; TRBD1 matches at 7 bases. This CDR3 comprises 15 residues. CDR1 and CDR2 from the germline V gene are SGHRS and YFSETQ. V shed 4 bases, J shed 8 bases, and the junction held 12 bases outside the gene matches. The chain's CDR3 is CASSPVEGASHEQFF. As DNA, the CDR3 is TGCGCCAGCAGCCCGGTTGAGGGGGCGAGTCATGAGCAGTTCTTC.

The chain has TRBV27 and TRBJ2-3, with 7 bases matching TRBD2. This CDR3 spans 15 amino acids. The junction had 9 bases not matched to a gene; V was cut back by 5 bases and J by 4 bases. Germline values: CDR1 MNHEY, CDR2 SMNVEV (reference sequence). CDR3: CASSMGGGVPDTQYF. CDR3 sequence (DNA): TGTGCCAGCAGTATGGGCGGGGGAGTTCCAGATACGCAGTATTTT.

V and J are TRBV2 and TRBJ2-7; D might be TRBD2 (7 bases). The CDR3 is made up of 15 amino acids. CDR1 SNHLY and CDR2 FYNNEI come from the germline V gene. Trimming took 6 bases from V and 2 from J, leaving 17 bases between them. CDR3 sequence: CASRPRVGGAYEQYF. The CDR3 DNA reads TGTGCCAGCAGGCCGCGGGTAGGGGGGGCCTACGAGCAGTACTTC.

This clonotype was counted once. This rearrangement joins TRBV7-9 to TRBJ1-1; TRBD1 might be the D (6 bases). Per the germline V gene, CDR1 is SEHNR and CDR2 is FQNEAQ (reference sequence). This CDR3 is built from 14 residues. With 7 bases removed from V and 7 bases from J, the gap between germline ends came to 19 bases. Here the CDR3 reads CASTWASGAYEAFF. In nucleotides, the CDR3 is TGTGCCAGCACCTGGGCTTCAGGGGCATATGAAGCTTTCTTT. The full variable domain, its missing parts supplied by reference TRBV7-9 and TRBJ1-1, is DTGVSQNPRHKITKRGQNVTFRCDPISEHNRLYWYRQTLGQGPEFLTYFQNEAQLEKSRLLSDRFSAERPKGSFSTLEIQRTEQGDSAMYLCASTWASGAYEAFFGQGTRLTVV.

This clonotype was observed a few times. The chain uses TRBV7-9 and TRBJ2-7; 8 bases align to TRBD1. The germline CDR1 and CDR2 sequences are SEHNR and FQNEAQ (reference sequence). This CDR3 has 16 residues. J was trimmed by 0 bases and V by 1 base; bases with no gene match: 5. The CDR3 region is CASSLERTGSSYEQYF. In DNA form, the CDR3 reads TGTGCCAGCAGCTTAGAACGGACAGGGAGCTCCTACGAGCAGTACTTC.

The genes are TRBV4-1 and TRBJ2-3, with a possible D match to TRBD2 (6 bases). Trimming took off 0 bases at V and 2 bases at J, with 18 bases between the two ends. Germline V gives CDR1 MGHRA, CDR2 YSYEKL. This CDR3 has 18 amino acids. The CDR3 is CASSQDSGSGGPTDTQYF. CDR3 in DNA: TGCGCCAGCAGCCAAGATTCAGGGTCCGGGGGACCCACAGATACGCAGTATTTT.